This T cell receptor (beta chain) was retrieved from a study of tumor and adjacent non-tumor tissue in lung cancer. About the research overall: Histology: around 13 adenocarcinoma, a couple of squamous cell carcinoma, 1 small cell lung cancer. Samples averaged about 4.17 million productive TCRbeta reads each.

TCRbeta libraries were built with three rounds of nested PCR, modified from ARM-PCR. TCRdb independently ran MiXCR on the multiplex PCR reads; one entry per CDR3 protein. Among under 75,000 distinct CDR3 sequences listed, roughly 75% were seen once. This clonotype occurred once. This is likely a read error, given that the CDR3 carries no conserved phenylalanine or tryptophan at its end. RNA was extracted from bulk tissue without any cell sorting. The normal lung tissue was taken more than 3 cm from the tumor edge. Looked up from germline, CDR1 is SGHNT and CDR2 is YYREEE (reference sequence). This CDR3 spans 14 amino acids.

This TCR was recovered from a woman aged 45-65 years with non-small cell lung cancer. The genes are TRBV5-4 and TRBJ2-3; no definite D call. Sequenced input: distant non-tumor lung tissue. CDR3 coding DNA: TGTGCCAGGAGCTTGGTGGACAGCACAGATACGCAGTATGTT. Amino acids: CARSLVDSTDTQYV.